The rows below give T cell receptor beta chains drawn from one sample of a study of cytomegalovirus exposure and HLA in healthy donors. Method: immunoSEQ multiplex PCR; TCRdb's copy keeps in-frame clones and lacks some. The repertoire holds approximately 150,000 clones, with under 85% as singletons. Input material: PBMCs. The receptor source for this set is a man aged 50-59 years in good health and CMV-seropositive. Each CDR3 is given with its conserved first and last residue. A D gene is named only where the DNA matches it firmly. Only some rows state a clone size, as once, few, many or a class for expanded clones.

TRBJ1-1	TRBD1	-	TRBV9	TGTGCCAGCAGCGTAGGGACAGGGGGTATCGGCACTGAAGCTTTCTTT	CASSVGTGGIGTEAFF
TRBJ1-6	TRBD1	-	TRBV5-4	TGTGCCAGCAGCTTGGGGGCTAGGGGGCGGAGTTCACCCCTCCACTTT	CASSLGARGRSSPLHF
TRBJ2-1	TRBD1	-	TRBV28	TGTGCCAGCAGTTTCTTGTACCTCAGACAGGGGGCGTACAATGAGCAGTTCTTC	CASSFLYLRQGAYNEQFF
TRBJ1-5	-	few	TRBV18	TGTGCCAGCTCAGTAAACGGGGGTTTTGGCCAGCCCCAGCATTTT	CASSVNGGFGQPQHF
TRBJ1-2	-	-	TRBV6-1	TGTGCCAGCAGTGAAGTTAATTATCTCAAAGGTGAGCAGGGAAGGAGCTACACCTTC	CASSEVNYLKGEQGRSYTF
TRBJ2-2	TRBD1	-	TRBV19	TGTGCCAGTTCTAACAGGGGGCGTACCACCGGGGAGCTGTTTTTT	CASSNRGRTTGELFF
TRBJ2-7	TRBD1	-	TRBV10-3	TGTGCCAGTCGGGGGACAGGGGGATACGAGCAGTACTTC	CASRGTGGYEQYF
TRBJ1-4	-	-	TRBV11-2	TGTGCCAGCAGCTTGGGAGAGAGGGAAAAACTGTTTTTT	CASSLGEREKLFF
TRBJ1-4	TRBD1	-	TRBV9	TGTGCCAGCAGTAGGACAGGGAGTCGAAAACTGTTTTTT	CASSRTGSRKLFF
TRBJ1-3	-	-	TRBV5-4	TGTGCCAGCAGTCTCCAGAGGGGGTTCTCTGGAAACACCATATATTTT	CASSLQRGFSGNTIYF
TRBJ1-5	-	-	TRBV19	TGTGCCAGTAGTATTCAACAGCATAATCAGCCCCAGCATTTT	CASSIQQHNQPQHF
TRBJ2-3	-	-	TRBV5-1	TGCGCCAGCAGCCTGACTGGCACAGATACGCAGTATTTT	CASSLTGTDTQYF
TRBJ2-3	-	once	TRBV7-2	TGTGCCAGCAGCTGGGAGAATCTGTGGGGCACAGATACGCAGTATTTT	CASSWENLWGTDTQYF
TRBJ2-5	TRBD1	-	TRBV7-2	TGTGCCAGCAGCTTGGACAGGGAACAAGAGACCCAGTACTTC	CASSLDREQETQYF
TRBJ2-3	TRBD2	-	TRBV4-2	TGTGCCAGCAGCCAAGCGGGGGGGCCAGATACGCAGTATTTT	CASSQAGGPDTQYF
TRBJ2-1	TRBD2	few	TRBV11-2	TGTGCCAGCAGCGAAGGGGCGGGGGGAAACAATGAGCAGTTCTTC	CASSEGAGGNNEQFF
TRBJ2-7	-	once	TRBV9	TGTGCCAGCAGCGTAGAAATACGGTTCCGGGACGAGCAGTACTTC	CASSVEIRFRDEQYF
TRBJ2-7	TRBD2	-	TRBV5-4	TGTGCCAGCAGCTTAGGGGTCGCGACTAGCGGAGACGAGCAGTACTTC	CASSLGVATSGDEQYF
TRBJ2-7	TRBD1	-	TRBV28	TGTGCCAGCAGTTTATGGGACAGGGGGCCCGGCGAGCAGTACTTC	CASSLWDRGPGEQYF
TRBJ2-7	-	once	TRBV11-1	TGTGCCAGCAGCTTGGGTAACAGTTATTCCTACGAGCAGTACTTC	CASSLGNSYSYEQYF
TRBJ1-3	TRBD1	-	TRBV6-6	TGTGCCAGCAGTTCCGGGGACAGGGGAGGAAACACCATATATTTT	CASSSGDRGGNTIYF
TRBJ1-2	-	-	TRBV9	TGTGCCAGCAGCACCCAACAGGGAATGGACGGCTACACCTTC	CASSTQQGMDGYTF
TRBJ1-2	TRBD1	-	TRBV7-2	TGTGCCAGCAGCTTAGAAACTCGGACAGGGAGGAACTATGGCTACACCTTC	CASSLETRTGRNYGYTF
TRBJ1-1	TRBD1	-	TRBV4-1	TGCGCCAGCAGCCAAGACCGGACAGGGAACCCTGAAGCTTTCTTT	CASSQDRTGNPEAFF
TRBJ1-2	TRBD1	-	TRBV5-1	TGCGCCAGCAGCGAAACGACAGGGGAATTCGGTGGCTACACCTTC	CASSETTGEFGGYTF
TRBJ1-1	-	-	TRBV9	TGTGCCAGCACCCCGTCGGCAGGGATGACTGAAGCTTTCTTT	CASTPSAGMTEAFF
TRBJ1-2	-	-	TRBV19	TGTGCCACCCAACTCCCCGCCGAGGACTTTGGTGGCTACACCTTC	CATQLPAEDFGGYTF
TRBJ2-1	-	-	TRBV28	TGTGCCAGCAGTTTAACTAATCGGAGGAGCTCCTACAATGAGCAGTTCTTC	CASSLTNRRSSYNEQFF
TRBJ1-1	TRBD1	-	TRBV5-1	TGCGCCAGCAGCTTGAGTACGCGTACAGGGGGCCAGAACACTGAAGCTTTCTTT	CASSLSTRTGGQNTEAFF
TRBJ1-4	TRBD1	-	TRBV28	TGTGCCAGCACTTCCACCACCGGGACAGGGGATGAAAAACTGTTTTTT	CASTSTTGTGDEKLFF
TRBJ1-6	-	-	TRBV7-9	TGTGCCAGCAGCCCCCAGGGGTCTAATTCACCCCTCCACTTT	CASSPQGSNSPLHF
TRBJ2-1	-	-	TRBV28	TGTGCCAGCAGTGGTTATGGGCGCGGGAACTACAATGAGCAGTTCTTC	CASSGYGRGNYNEQFF
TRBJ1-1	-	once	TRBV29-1	TGCAGCGTAGGAGACAGGTCGAACACTGAAGCTTTCTTT	CSVGDRSNTEAFF
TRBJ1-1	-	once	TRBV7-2	TGTGCCAGCAGCTTAGTGGCTCGGAACACTGAAGCTTTCTTT	CASSLVARNTEAFF
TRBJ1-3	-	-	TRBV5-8	TGTGCCAGCAGCTTGGGACTCTCCTTCTCTGGAAACACCATATATTTT	CASSLGLSFSGNTIYF
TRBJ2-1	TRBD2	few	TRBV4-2	TGTGCCAGCAGCCGATACGGGACTAGCTCCTACAATGAGCAGTTCTTC	CASSRYGTSSYNEQFF
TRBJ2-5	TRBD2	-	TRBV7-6	TGTGCCAGCAGCTTCAGGGCTAGCGGAGAATCACAAGAGACCCAGTACTTC	CASSFRASGESQETQYF
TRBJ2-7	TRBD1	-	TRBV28	TGTGCCAGCAACCCAGGGGGACACCAAAATTGGGGCGAGCAGTACTTC	CASNPGGHQNWGEQYF
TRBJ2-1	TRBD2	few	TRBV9	TGTGCCAGCAGCGTAGATGCGGGGTTGCGGGGGAATGAGCAGTTCTTC	CASSVDAGLRGNEQFF
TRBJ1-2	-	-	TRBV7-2	TGTGCCAGCAGTCAAGAAGAGGGTGGCTACACCTTC	CASSQEEGGYTF
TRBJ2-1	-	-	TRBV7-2	TGTGCCAGCAGCTTAGCGGTTTTGGGGCCTGAGCAGTTCTTC	CASSLAVLGPEQFF
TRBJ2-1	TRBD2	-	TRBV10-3	TGTGCCATCAGGGGGACTAGCGGGAGTAATTACAATGAGCAGTTCTTC	CAIRGTSGSNYNEQFF
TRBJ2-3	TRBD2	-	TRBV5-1	TGCGCCAGCAGCTTGCCCAGCGGGGAGGCGCAGTATTTT	CASSLPSGEAQYF
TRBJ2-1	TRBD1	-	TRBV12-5	TGTGCTAGTGGTTTGGGACAGGGGACGACTGTCGGTGAGCAGTTCTTC	CASGLGQGTTVGEQFF
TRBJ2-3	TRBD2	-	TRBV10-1	TGCGCCAGCAGTGAGTCTGGGAGGGACGCTAACACAGATACGCAGTATTTT	CASSESGRDANTDTQYF
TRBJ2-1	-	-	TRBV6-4	TGTGCCAGCAGTATGAGCTCCTACAATGAGCAGTTCTTC	CASSMSSYNEQFF
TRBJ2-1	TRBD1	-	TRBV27	TGTGCCAGCAGTCTATCACCCGGGACAGCATTTGAGCAGTTCTTC	CASSLSPGTAFEQFF
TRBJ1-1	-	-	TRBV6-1	TGTGCCACCTGGGACACCTCGACCACTGAAGCTTTCTTT	CATWDTSTTEAFF
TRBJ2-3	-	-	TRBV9	TGTGCCAGCAGCGTAGAAGATGAGTATACGCAGTATTTT	CASSVEDEYTQYF
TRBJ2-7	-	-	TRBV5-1	TGCGCCAGCAGCCCATCCACCACAGGGTTCGAGCAGTACTTC	CASSPSTTGFEQYF
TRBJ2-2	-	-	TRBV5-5	TGTGCCAGCAGCAAATACAGGGTCCCCGGGGAGCTGTTTTTT	CASSKYRVPGELFF
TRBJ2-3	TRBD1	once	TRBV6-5	TGTGCCAGCAGAACAGGGGGATCGACAGATACGCAGTATTTT	CASRTGGSTDTQYF